This T cell receptor beta chain was obtained from a study of radiotherapy plus CTLA-4 blockade in lung cancer. Sequencing was performed with immunoSEQ multiplex PCR; in TCRdb, only in-frame clones are kept and a portion is missing. The sample has some 110,000 clones, about four fifths seen once. Germline-derived CDR1 and CDR2 are ENHRY and SYGVKD. Trimming removed 3 bases from V and 1 base from J, with 15 bases in between. The CDR3 extends over 16 amino acids. Focal radiation plus CTLA-4 blockade with ipilimumab was given to patients with chemo-refractory metastatic non-small-cell lung cancer. The sequenced sample was peripheral blood, obtained from a patient treated with radiotherapy plus ipilimumab. This clonotype was obtained from a human donor with non-small cell lung cancer that progressed on radiotherapy plus ipilimumab. Some clones in this sample may be carry-over from other donors' samples. This sequence joins TRBV10-3 and TRBJ1-1; D is perhaps TRBD1 (6 bases). The CDR3 protein is CAISEIWTEKNTEAFF. In DNA, the CDR3 is TGTGCCATCAGTGAAATTTGGACAGAGAAGAACACTGAAGCTTTCTTT.